These 22 T cell receptor beta chains originate from one sample sequenced in a study of patients and donors after allogeneic stem cell transplantation. A single record per CDR3 protein comes from TCRdb applying MiXCR to the RT-PCR reads. Counted here are 90,000 to 120,000 distinct CDR3 sequences, around 35% occurring once; the ten biggest clones make up around 30%. Source material: blood, either unsorted or a sorted T cell fraction (not recorded which). The receptors shown here come from a human donor who was either an allogeneic HSCT recipient or a stem cell or donor lymphocyte infusion donor (not recorded which). It is not recorded whose cells these are; they may come from a transplant donor.

The J gene is TRBJ2-2, the V gene TRBV4-2; D uncertain. The CDR3 totals 17 residues. V was clipped by 7 bases and J by 1 base, with 19 bases between them. Per germline, CDR1 LGHNA and CDR2 YNFKEQ. The CDR3 spells CASNPLGTALNTGELFF. DNA for the CDR3: TGTGCCAGCAACCCCCTAGGAACAGCCTTGAACACCGGGGAGCTGTTTTTT.

About this clonotype: Germline is not matched at one junction end, which may reflect a read error. V and J are TRBV7-7 and TRBJ2-2, with TRBD1 matching over 7 bases. The CDR3 length is 15 residues. Per the germline V gene, CDR1 is SSHAT and CDR2 is FNYEAQ (reference sequence). CDR3 loop: CASSRMTGTTGELFF. The CDR3 nucleotides are TGTGCTAGCAGCCGTATGACAGGGACCACCGGGGAGCTGTTTTTT.

This clonotype came up a few times. The DNA for the CDR3 is TGCAGTGCTAGAGATGCGGGAGACAGGTATACCACCCTCCACTTT. It specifies CSARDAGDRYTTLHF. The V gene is TRBV20-1, the J gene TRBJ1-6; D is perhaps TRBD1 (6 bases). Trimming pared 0 bases from V and 14 bases from J, leaving 20 bases between. Looked up from germline, CDR1 is DFQATT and CDR2 is SNEGSKA (reference sequence). This CDR3 spans 15 amino acids.

The chain combines TRBV7-2 with TRBJ1-2; possible D gene TRBD1, 6 bases. V was clipped by 6 bases and J by 2 bases, with 16 bases between them. This CDR3 contains 15 residues. Germline V lookup: CDR1 SGHTA, CDR2 FQGNSA. The DNA for the CDR3 is TGTGCCAGCAGACCAGGGGTCATCTCCAACTATGGCTACACCTTC. It codes for CASRPGVISNYGYTF.

V usage is TRBV4-2 and J usage is TRBJ1-5; 8 bases are shared with TRBD1. J lost 7 bases, V lost 4 bases, and 6 bases had no gene match. Germline loops: CDR1 LGHNA, CDR2 YNFKEQ. The CDR3 sequence is 14 residues long. The DNA for the CDR3 is TGTGCCAGCAGCCCTTTTCCAGGGGGCCAGCCCCAGCATTTT. As protein: CASSPFPGGQPQHF.

This clonotype has a handful of counts. The rearrangement joins TRBV7-2 to TRBJ2-1, with 9 bases lining up with TRBD2. Looked up from germline, CDR1 is SGHTA and CDR2 is FQGNSA. The CDR3 consists of 17 residues. J gave up 1 base and V 4 bases, and 8 bases lay outside the gene matches. CDR3 loop: CASSSSLLAGSYNEQFF. For the CDR3, the DNA is TGTGCCAGCAGCTCCTCGTTGCTAGCGGGGTCCTACAATGAGCAGTTCTTC.

The chain carries TRBV6-5 and TRBJ1-1; possible D gene TRBD1, 5 bases. The germline CDR1 and CDR2 sequences are MNHEY and SVGAGI. The CDR3 sequence is 14 residues long. Trimming shortened V by 4 bases and J by 3 bases, and 12 bases separated the two germline ends. This CDR3 reads CASSFQGSYTEAFF. The DNA for the CDR3 is TGTGCCAGCAGTTTCCAGGGTAGTTACACTGAAGCTTTCTTT.

This clonotype was observed a handful of times. The chain uses TRBV16 and TRBJ2-3, with D tentatively TRBD1 (6 bases). The germline gives CDR1 KGHSY, CDR2 FQNENV. The ends were cut back, 0 bases at V and 4 bases at J, with 11 bases in the middle. The CDR3 spans 15 residues. CDR3 coding DNA: TGTGCCAGCAGCCAATCTGACAGGAAGGCAGATACGCAGTATTTT. It codes for CASSQSDRKADTQYF.

This clonotype was counted between two and nine times. V usage is TRBV20-1 and J usage is TRBJ1-5, with 8 bases lining up with TRBD1. Looked up from germline, CDR1 is DFQATT and CDR2 is SNEGSKA (reference sequence). The CDR3 is made up of 14 amino acids. Germline trimming cut 4 bases from V and 6 bases from J; bases unmatched to any gene: 8. The CDR3 sequence: CSAIPGQGGQPQHF. DNA for the CDR3: TGCAGTGCTATCCCAGGACAGGGAGGTCAGCCCCAGCATTTT.

This clonotype was observed a few times. V is TRBV28 and J is TRBJ1-3; TRBD1 agrees at 8 bases. With 7 bases clipped from V and 0 bases from J, the junction kept 5 bases outside the gene matches. In germline, CDR1 is MDHEN, CDR2 SYDVKM. This CDR3 comprises 15 residues. The CDR3, as DNA: TGTGCCAGCACCGCGGACAGGGTCTCTGGAAACACCATATATTTT. This gives the protein CASTADRVSGNTIYF.

The J gene is TRBJ2-6, the V gene TRBV5-1; D is uncertain. This CDR3 has 15 residues. The germline gives CDR1 SGHRS, CDR2 YFSETQ. Trimming shortened V by 5 bases and J by 0 bases, and 9 bases separated the two germline ends. CDR3 nucleotide sequence: TGCGCCAGCAGTAACTTCATCTCTGGGGCCAACGTCCTGACTTTC. It yields the protein CASSNFISGANVLTF. The full variable domain, rest sourced from reference TRBV5-1 and TRBJ2-6, is KAGVTQTPRYLIKTRGQQVTLSCSPISGHRSVSWYQQTPGQGLQFLFEYFSETQRNKGNFPGRFSGRQFSNSRSEMNVSTLELGDSALYLCASSNFISGANVLTFGAGSRLTVL.

The rearrangement links TRBV5-1 to TRBJ2-7; 14 positions agree with TRBD2. Germline-derived CDR1 and CDR2 are SGHRS and YFSETQ. The CDR3 totals 16 residues. Trimming removed 4 bases from V and 2 bases from J; junction bases left unmatched: 5. The CDR3, as DNA: TGCGCCAGCAGCCTCCTGGGACTAGCGGGAGCCTACGAGCAGTACTTC. Translating it yields CASSLLGLAGAYEQYF.

The chain couples TRBV12-3 or TRBV12-4 to TRBJ1-1; 7 positions match TRBD1. J was trimmed by 4 bases and V by 6 bases; bases with no gene match: 5. The CDR3 totals 13 residues. Here the CDR3 reads CASSRQGGTEAFF. The DNA of the CDR3 is TGTGCCAGCAGCCGACAGGGTGGCACTGAAGCTTTCTTT.

The genes are TRBV7-2 and TRBJ1-3, with D hard to call. Germline lookup yields CDR1 SGHTA and CDR2 FQGNSA. Trimming cost V 3 bases and J 3 bases, with 9 bases left between them. This CDR3 has 14 amino acids. The CDR3 loop is CASSFSGSGNTIYF. CDR3 coding DNA: TGTGCCAGCAGCTTTTCCGGGAGTGGAAACACCATATATTTT.

This clonotype was picked up one time. The chain has TRBV25-1 and TRBJ2-1, with D unclear. The CDR3 loop spans 11 amino acids. Germline values: CDR1 MGHDK, CDR2 SYGVNS. Trimming took off 5 bases at V and 10 bases at J, with 9 bases between the two ends. The CDR3: CASSKGREQFF. The CDR3 DNA reads TGTGCCAGCAGTAAAGGTCGGGAGCAGTTCTTC.

The V and J genes are TRBV6-1 and TRBJ1-1, with 9 bases identical to TRBD1. Germline V CDR1 and CDR2: MNHNS, SASEGT. There are 16 residues in the CDR3. V trimming: 7 bases; J trimming: 0 bases; junction bases outside the gene matches: 9. The CDR3 bases are TGTGCCAGCAAGGAGGGACAGGGCCGATTGAACACTGAAGCTTTCTTT. Its translation is CASKEGQGRLNTEAFF.

The V call is TRBV30, the J call TRBJ2-5; TRBD1 is a possible D gene (5 bases). This CDR3 region has 13 residues. Germline lookup yields CDR1 GTSNPN and CDR2 SVGIG (reference sequence). V gave up 1 base and J gave up 7 bases, with 13 bases separating them. As DNA, the CDR3 is TGTGCCTGGAGTGGTACAGGTATAGGGACCCAGTACTTC. It translates to CAWSGTGIGTQYF. Variable domain in full (rest from reference TRBV30 and TRBJ2-5): SQTIHQWPATLVQPVGSPLSLECTVEGTSNPNLYWYRQAAGRGLQLLFYSVGIGQISSEVPQNLSASRPQDRQFILSSKKLLLSDSGFYLCAWSGTGIGTQYFGPGTRLLVL.

The chain joins TRBV2 to TRBJ1-2; D call uncertain. Germline-derived CDR1 and CDR2 are SNHLY and FYNNEI. The V gene lost 5 bases and the J gene lost 1 base, with 11 bases spanning the gap. The CDR3 runs 14 residues. The CDR3 loop reads CASSLRRDNYGYTF. CDR3 coding DNA: TGTGCCAGCAGTCTACGTAGGGATAACTATGGCTACACCTTC.

This clonotype turned up a few times. The gene calls are TRBV29-1 and TRBJ1-2, with D unresolved. The CDR3 totals 10 residues. Germline lookup yields CDR1 SQVTM and CDR2 ANQGSEA. V was pared by 3 bases and J by 7 bases, with 6 bases between. The CDR3 sequence is CSVEASGYTF. Here the CDR3 DNA reads TGCAGCGTTGAGGCGAGTGGCTACACCTTC.

At least ten counts were recorded for this clonotype. The chain employs TRBV4-3 and TRBJ2-2, with 7 nucleotides matching TRBD2. Trimming took 3 bases from V and 1 from J; bases not matched to a gene: 5. The CDR3 loop spans 16 amino acids. CDR1 and CDR2 (germline): LGHNA, YSLEER. The CDR3 spells CASSQEPGGNTGELFF. For the CDR3, the DNA is TGCGCCAGCAGCCAGGAGCCGGGAGGGAACACCGGGGAGCTGTTTTTT.

V usage is TRBV9 and J usage is TRBJ2-1, with 9 bases aligning to TRBD2. CDR1 and CDR2 (germline): SGDLS, YYNGEE. CDR3 length: 18 amino acids. J was trimmed by 1 base and V by 0 bases; bases with no gene match: 8. CDR3 in amino acids: CASSVGRREGPSYNEQFF. The CDR3 bases are TGTGCCAGCAGCGTAGGGCGGCGGGAGGGCCCATCCTACAATGAGCAGTTCTTC.

The V gene is TRBV29-1, the J gene TRBJ2-3; D is perhaps TRBD1 (5 bases). The CDR3 extends over 13 amino acids. V was trimmed by 5 bases and J by 3 bases, leaving 12 bases between them. CDR1 and CDR2 (germline): SQVTM, ANQGSEA. CDR3 nucleotides: TGCAGCGTTTCGGGCAGGGTTACAGATACGCAGTATTTT. Protein sequence: CSVSGRVTDTQYF.